The clone carrying this TCR beta chain came up a few times. Barcoded TCR alpha and TCR beta cDNA libraries with UMIs came from 5'RACE using constant-segment primers. TCRdb processed the 5' RACE reads anew with MiXCR; each CDR3 protein has one entry. The repertoire holds 300,000 to 350,000 distinct CDR3 sequences, with approximately 12% as singletons. The sample originates from a study of T-cell memory formation after mild COVID-19. The CDR3 has 16 amino acids. Trimming removed 5 bases at V and 4 bases at J, with 20 bases between. The receptor was isolated from a man aged 18 to 29 who had mild COVID-19 (a few samples of this study predate the infection). Cell type and time point are not known. V and J are TRBV12-3 or TRBV12-4 and TRBJ1-2; D is perhaps TRBD1 (5 bases). The sequencing input was PBMCs or a T cell subset sorted from them (not recorded which). CDR3 amino acids: CASSAPFGPGSYGYTF. DNA for the CDR3: TGTGCCAGCAGTGCACCCTTTGGACCAGGGAGCTATGGCTACACCTTC.